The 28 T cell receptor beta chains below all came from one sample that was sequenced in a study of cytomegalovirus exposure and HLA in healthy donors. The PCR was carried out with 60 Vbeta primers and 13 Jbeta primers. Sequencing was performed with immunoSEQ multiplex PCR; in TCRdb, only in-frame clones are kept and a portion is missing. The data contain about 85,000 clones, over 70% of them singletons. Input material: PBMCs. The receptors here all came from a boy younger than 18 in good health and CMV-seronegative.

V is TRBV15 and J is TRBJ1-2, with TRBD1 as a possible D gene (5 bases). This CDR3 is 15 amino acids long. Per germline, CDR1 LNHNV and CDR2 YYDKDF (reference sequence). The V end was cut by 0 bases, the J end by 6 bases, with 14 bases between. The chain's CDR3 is CATSRDRGLSDGYTF. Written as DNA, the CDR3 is TGTGCCACCAGCAGAGATAGGGGCCTCTCCGATGGCTACACCTTC.

The CDR3 coding sequence is TGTGCCACCAGCAGGGGGGACAGGGATGAAGCTTTCTTT. As protein: CATSRGDRDEAFF. This sequence joins TRBV15 and TRBJ1-1; 9 bases fit TRBD1. The junction had 3 bases not matched to a gene; V was cut back by 3 bases and J by 7 bases. The CDR3 runs 13 residues. Germline CDR1 reads LNHNV; CDR2 reads YYDKDF (reference sequence).

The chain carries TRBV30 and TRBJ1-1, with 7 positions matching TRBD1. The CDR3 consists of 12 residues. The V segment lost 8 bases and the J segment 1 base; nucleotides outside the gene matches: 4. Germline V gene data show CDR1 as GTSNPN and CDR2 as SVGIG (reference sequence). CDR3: CAGGTENTEAFF. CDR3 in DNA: TGTGCCGGGGGGACAGAGAACACTGAAGCTTTCTTT.

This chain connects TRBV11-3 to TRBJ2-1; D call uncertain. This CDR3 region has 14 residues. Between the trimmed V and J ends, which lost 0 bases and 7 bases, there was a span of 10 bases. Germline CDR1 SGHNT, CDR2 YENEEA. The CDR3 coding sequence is TGTGCCAGCAGCTTAGATCGCTTAACTAATGAGCAGTTCTTC. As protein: CASSLDRLTNEQFF.

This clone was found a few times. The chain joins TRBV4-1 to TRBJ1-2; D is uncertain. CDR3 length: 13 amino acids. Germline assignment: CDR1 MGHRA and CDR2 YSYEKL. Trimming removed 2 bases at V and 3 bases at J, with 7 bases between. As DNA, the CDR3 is TGCGCCAGCAGCCAACATAGAGACTATGGCTACACCTTC. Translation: CASSQHRDYGYTF.

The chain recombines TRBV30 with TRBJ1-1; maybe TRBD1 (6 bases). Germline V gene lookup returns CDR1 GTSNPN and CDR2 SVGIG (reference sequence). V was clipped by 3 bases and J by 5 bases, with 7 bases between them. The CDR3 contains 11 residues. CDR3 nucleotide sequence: TGTGCCTGGAGGGGGGCGACTGAAGCTTTCTTT. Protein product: CAWRGATEAFF.

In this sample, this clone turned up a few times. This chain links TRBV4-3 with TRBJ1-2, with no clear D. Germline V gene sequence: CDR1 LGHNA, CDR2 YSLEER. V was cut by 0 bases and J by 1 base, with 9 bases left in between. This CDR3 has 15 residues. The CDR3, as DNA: TGCGCCAGCAGCCAAGATCGCAACAATAACTATGGCTACACCTTC. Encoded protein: CASSQDRNNNYGYTF.

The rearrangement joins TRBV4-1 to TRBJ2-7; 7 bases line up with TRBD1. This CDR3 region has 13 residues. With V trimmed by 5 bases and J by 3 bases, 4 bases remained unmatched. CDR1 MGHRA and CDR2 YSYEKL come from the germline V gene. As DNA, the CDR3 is TGCGCCAGCAGCGCGCAGGGGGACTACGAGCAGTACTTC. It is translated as CASSAQGDYEQYF.

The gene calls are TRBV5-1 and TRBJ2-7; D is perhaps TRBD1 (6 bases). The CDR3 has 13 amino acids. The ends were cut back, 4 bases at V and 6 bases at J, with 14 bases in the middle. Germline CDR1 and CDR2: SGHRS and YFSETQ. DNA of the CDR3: TGCGCCAGCAGCCCCGACAGGAACCGCGAGCAGTACTTC. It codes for CASSPDRNREQYF.

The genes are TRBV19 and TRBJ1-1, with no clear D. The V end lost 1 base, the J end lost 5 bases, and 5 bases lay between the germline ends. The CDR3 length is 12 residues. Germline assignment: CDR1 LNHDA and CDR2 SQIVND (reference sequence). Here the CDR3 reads CASSIARTEAFF. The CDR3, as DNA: TGTGCCAGTAGTATAGCTCGTACTGAAGCTTTCTTT.

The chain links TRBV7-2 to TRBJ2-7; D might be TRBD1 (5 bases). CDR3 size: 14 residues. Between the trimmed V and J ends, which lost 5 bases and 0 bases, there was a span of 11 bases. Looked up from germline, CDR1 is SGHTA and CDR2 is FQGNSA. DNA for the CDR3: TGTGCCAGCAGCCCGTTCGACAGCTCCTACGAGCAGTACTTC. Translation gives CASSPFDSSYEQYF. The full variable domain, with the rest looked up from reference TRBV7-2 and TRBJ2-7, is GAGVSQSPSNKVTEKGKDVELRCDPISGHTALYWYRQSLGQGLEFLIYFQGNSAPDKSGLPSDRFSAERTGGSVSTLTIQRTQQEDSAVYLCASSPFDSSYEQYFGPGTRLTVT.

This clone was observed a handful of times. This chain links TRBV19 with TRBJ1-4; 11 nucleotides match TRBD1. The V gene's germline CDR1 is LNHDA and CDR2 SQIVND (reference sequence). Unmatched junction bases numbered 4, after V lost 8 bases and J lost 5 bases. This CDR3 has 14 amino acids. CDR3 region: CASSDRGRNEKLFF. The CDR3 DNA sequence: TGTGCCAGTTCGGACAGGGGGCGAAATGAAAAACTGTTTTTT.

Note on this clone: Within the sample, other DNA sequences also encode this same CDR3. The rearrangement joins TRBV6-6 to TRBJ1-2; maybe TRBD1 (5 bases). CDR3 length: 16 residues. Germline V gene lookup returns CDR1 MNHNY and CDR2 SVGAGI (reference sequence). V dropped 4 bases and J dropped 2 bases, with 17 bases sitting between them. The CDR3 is CASSSSDTPRNYGYTF. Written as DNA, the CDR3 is TGTGCCAGCAGTTCCTCGGACACCCCACGAAACTATGGCTACACCTTC.

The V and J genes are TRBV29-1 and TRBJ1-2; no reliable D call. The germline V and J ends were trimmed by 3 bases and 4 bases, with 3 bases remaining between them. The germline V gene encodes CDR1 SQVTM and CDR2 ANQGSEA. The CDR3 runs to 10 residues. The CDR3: CSVDSYGYTF. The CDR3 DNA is TGCAGCGTTGACAGCTATGGCTACACCTTC.

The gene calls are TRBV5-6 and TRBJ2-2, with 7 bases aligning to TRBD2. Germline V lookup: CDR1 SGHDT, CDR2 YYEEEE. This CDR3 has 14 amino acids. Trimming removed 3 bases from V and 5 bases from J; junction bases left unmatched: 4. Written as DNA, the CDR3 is TGTGCCAGCAGCTCCCGGGGGGTTACCGGGGAGCTGTTTTTT. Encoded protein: CASSSRGVTGELFF.

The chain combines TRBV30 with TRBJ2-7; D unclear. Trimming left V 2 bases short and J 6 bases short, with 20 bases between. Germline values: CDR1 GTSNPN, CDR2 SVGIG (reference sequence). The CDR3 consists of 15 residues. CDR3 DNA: TGTGCCTGGAGTACTCGACTGAACCCAAAAGGCGAGCAGTACTTC. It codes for CAWSTRLNPKGEQYF. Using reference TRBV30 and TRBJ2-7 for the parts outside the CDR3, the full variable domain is SQTIHQWPATLVQPVGSPLSLECTVEGTSNPNLYWYRQAAGRGLQLLFYSVGIGQISSEVPQNLSASRPQDRQFILSSKKLLLSDSGFYLCAWSTRLNPKGEQYFGPGTRLTVT.

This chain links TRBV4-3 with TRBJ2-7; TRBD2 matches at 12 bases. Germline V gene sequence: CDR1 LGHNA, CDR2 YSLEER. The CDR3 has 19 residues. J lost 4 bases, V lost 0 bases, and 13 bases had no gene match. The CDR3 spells CASSQDIVPWTSGIYEQYF. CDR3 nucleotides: TGCGCCAGCAGCCAAGATATAGTTCCCTGGACTAGCGGGATTTACGAGCAGTACTTC.

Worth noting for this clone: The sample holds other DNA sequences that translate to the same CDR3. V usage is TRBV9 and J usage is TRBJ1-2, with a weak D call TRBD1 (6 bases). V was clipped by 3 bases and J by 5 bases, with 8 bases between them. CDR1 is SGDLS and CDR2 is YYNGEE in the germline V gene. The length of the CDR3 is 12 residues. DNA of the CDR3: TGTGCCAGCAGCGACAGGGTATATGGCTACACCTTC. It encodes CASSDRVYGYTF.

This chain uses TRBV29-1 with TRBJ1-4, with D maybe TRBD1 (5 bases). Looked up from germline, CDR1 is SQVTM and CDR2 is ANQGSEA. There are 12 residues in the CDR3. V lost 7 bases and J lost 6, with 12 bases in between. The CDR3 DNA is TGCAGCGGGCAGGGACTCGATGAAAAACTGTTTTTT. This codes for CSGQGLDEKLFF.

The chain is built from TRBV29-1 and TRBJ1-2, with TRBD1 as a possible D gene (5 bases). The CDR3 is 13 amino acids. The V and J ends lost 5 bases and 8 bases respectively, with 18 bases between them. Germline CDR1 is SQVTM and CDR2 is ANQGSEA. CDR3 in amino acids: CSVPPGTPEGYTF. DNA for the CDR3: TGCAGCGTTCCGCCCGGGACTCCGGAGGGCTACACCTTC.

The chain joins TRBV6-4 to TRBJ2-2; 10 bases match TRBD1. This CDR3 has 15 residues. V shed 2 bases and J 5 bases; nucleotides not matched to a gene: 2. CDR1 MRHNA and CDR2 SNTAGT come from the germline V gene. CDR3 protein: CASSDDRGQTGELFF. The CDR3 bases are TGTGCCAGCAGTGACGACAGGGGGCAAACCGGGGAGCTGTTTTTT.

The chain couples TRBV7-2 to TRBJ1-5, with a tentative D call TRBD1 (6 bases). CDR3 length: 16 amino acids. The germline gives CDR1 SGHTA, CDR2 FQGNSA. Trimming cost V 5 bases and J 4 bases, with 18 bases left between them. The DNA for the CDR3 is TGTGCCAGCAGCCCCCAACAGGGTAGAGGAAATCAGCCCCAGCATTTT. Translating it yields CASSPQQGRGNQPQHF.

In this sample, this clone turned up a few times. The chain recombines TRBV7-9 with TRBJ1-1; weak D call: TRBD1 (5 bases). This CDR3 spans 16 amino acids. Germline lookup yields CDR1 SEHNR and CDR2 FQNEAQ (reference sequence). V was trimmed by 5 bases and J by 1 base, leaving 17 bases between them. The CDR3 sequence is CASSPGPERGNTEAFF. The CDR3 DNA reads TGTGCCAGCAGCCCGGGGCCCGAGCGGGGGAACACTGAAGCTTTCTTT.

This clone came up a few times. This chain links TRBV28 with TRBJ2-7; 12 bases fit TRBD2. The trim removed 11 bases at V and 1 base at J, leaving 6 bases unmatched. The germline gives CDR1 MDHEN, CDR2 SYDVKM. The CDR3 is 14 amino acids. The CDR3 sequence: CASGTSGRSYEQYF. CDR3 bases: TGTGCCTCTGGGACTAGCGGGCGATCCTACGAGCAGTACTTC.

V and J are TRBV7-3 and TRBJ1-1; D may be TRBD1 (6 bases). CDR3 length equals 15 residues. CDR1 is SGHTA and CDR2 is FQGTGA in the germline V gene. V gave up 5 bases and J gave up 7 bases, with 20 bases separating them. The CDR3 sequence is CASSRRKTGTDEAFF. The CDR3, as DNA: TGTGCCAGCAGCCGACGCAAAACAGGGACCGATGAAGCTTTCTTT.

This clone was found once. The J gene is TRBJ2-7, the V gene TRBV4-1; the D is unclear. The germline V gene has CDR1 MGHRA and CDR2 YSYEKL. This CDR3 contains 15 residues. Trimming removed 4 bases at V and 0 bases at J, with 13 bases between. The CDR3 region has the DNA TGCGCCAGCAGCCCCTTTGTCGATAGCTCCTACGAGCAGTACTTC. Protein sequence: CASSPFVDSSYEQYF.

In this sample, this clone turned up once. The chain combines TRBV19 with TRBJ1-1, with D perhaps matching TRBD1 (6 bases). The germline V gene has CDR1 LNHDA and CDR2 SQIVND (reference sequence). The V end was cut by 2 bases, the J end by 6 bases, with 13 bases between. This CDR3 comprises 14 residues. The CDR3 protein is CASSILDSTAEAFF. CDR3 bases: TGTGCCAGTAGTATACTGGACAGTACGGCTGAAGCTTTCTTT.

As DNA, the CDR3 is TGCAGTAGCGGTGGACCTGGAGAGACCCAGTACTTC. Its protein product is CSSGGPGETQYF. The chain joins TRBV29-1 to TRBJ2-5; the D gene is possibly TRBD2 (6 bases). The CDR3 has 12 residues. CDR1 SQVTM and CDR2 ANQGSEA come from the germline V gene.